Listed here are 25 T cell receptor beta chains from one sample, sequenced in a study of human T cells and chemical hapten exposure. TCRdb re-called the RACE reads through MiXCR, storing one row per CDR3 protein. Here the sample spans tens of thousands of distinct CDR3 sequences, approximately 5.8% being singletons. Time point given: patch test 3, about 24 weeks after DPC sensitization. Treatment given: therapeutic diphenylcyclopropenone sensitization with weekly scalp DPC. The sequencing here drew on whole blood, taken in connection with sensitization to the hapten diphenylcyclopropenone (DPC). All receptors derive from a man aged 30 to 45 with alopecia areata. Some clones in this sample may be carry-over from other donors' samples.

About this clonotype: A much larger clone lies one base from this, so it may be a read error. The rearrangement joins TRBV20-1 to TRBJ2-3; TRBD2 matches 7 bases. Losses at the gene ends were 1 base for V and 0 bases for J; bases not matched to a gene: 7. The CDR3 sequence is 16 residues long. The germline V gene has CDR1 DFQATT and CDR2 SNEGSKA (reference sequence). The CDR3 is CSARGREWGSTDTQYF. The CDR3 region has the DNA TGCAGTGCTAGAGGGCGGGAGTGGGGGAGCACAGATACGCAGTATTTT.

This clonotype appeared many times. The V gene is TRBV7-9, the J gene TRBJ1-5; D perhaps matches TRBD1 (5 bases). V lost 3 bases and J lost 0, with 9 bases in between. Looked up from germline, CDR1 is SEHNR and CDR2 is FQNEAQ (reference sequence). The CDR3 has 15 amino acids. In DNA form, the CDR3 reads TGTGCCAGCAGCTTGGGGACGGCTAGCAATCAGCCCCAGCATTTT. Its protein product is CASSLGTASNQPQHF. Looking up the rest from reference TRBV7-9 and TRBJ1-5 gives the full variable domain: DTGVSQNPRHKITKRGQNVTFRCDPISEHNRLYWYRQTLGQGPEFLTYFQNEAQLEKSRLLSDRFSAERPKGSFSTLEIQRTEQGDSAMYLCASSLGTASNQPQHFGDGTRLSIL.

The table lists this clonotype with many counts. The chain joins TRBV7-9 to TRBJ2-2; no clear D gene. The CDR3 contains 13 residues. Germline CDR1 is SEHNR and CDR2 is FQNEAQ (reference sequence). Trimming left V 4 bases short and J 4 bases short, with 7 bases between. In nucleotides, the CDR3 is TGTGCCAGCAGCTGGTTCGGCACCGGGGAGCTGTTTTTT. Amino acids: CASSWFGTGELFF.

This clonotype is medium-sized by share. The chain carries TRBV3-1 and TRBJ2-3, with a possible D match to TRBD2 (6 bases). V was clipped by 1 base and J by 0 bases, with 23 bases between them. The CDR3 runs to 20 residues. CDR1 is LGHDT, CDR2 YNNKEL, per germline (reference sequence). CDR3 nucleotides: TGTGCCAGCAGCCAAGCGTCAAGAGCGGGCCGATATTCTAGCACAGATACGCAGTATTTT. This encodes CASSQASRAGRYSSTDTQYF.

This clonotype was seen many times. The V call is TRBV3-1, the J call TRBJ2-7; D is undetermined. The CDR3 extends over 14 amino acids. CDR1 LGHDT and CDR2 YNNKEL come from the germline V gene (reference sequence). The V end lost 0 bases, the J end lost 2 bases, and 8 bases lay between the germline ends. The CDR3 DNA sequence: TGTGCCAGCAGCCAAGAAGCGAACGCCTACGAGCAGTACTTC. Residues: CASSQEANAYEQYF.

In this sample, this clonotype turned up many times. V gene TRBV20-1 combines with J gene TRBJ2-7, with 7 bases matching TRBD1. V dropped 6 bases and J dropped 6; count of bases not matched to a gene: 14. Germline-derived CDR1 and CDR2 are DFQATT and SNEGSKA (reference sequence). The CDR3 runs to 14 residues. In nucleotides, the CDR3 is TGCAGTGCCCCAAAGACAGGGCTCCCGTCCGAGCAGTACTTC. Its protein is CSAPKTGLPSEQYF.

In this sample, this clonotype turned up many times. V gene TRBV4-3 combines with J gene TRBJ2-3; 8 nucleotides agree with TRBD2. Per germline, CDR1 LGHNA and CDR2 YSLEER. The CDR3 length is 18 residues. Trimming at V came to 0 bases and at J to 2 bases, leaving 10 bases not matched to a gene. The CDR3 DNA sequence: TGCGCCAGCAGCCAAGACAACGCGGGAGGCGATTTCACAGATACGCAGTATTTT. This sequence encodes CASSQDNAGGDFTDTQYF.

In this sample, this clonotype turned up many times. V is TRBV6-1 and J is TRBJ1-1; D gene ambiguous. CDR1 and CDR2 (germline): MNHNS, SASEGT. The CDR3 length is 13 residues. Between the trimmed V and J ends, which lost 2 bases and 0 bases, there was a span of 4 bases. The CDR3 region is CASSETLNTEAFF. CDR3 nucleotides: TGTGCCAGCAGTGAAACGCTGAACACTGAAGCTTTCTTT.

This clonotype was found many times. The chain is built from TRBV5-4 and TRBJ2-1, with D perhaps matching TRBD2 (7 bases). Trimming removed 4 bases at V and 5 bases at J, with 16 bases between. Looked up from germline, CDR1 is SGHNT and CDR2 is YYREEE (reference sequence). This CDR3 region has 15 residues. The CDR3, as DNA: TGTGCCAGCAGCCTGGGGGGGGCCGAAAACAATGAGCAGTTCTTC. The encoded protein is CASSLGGAENNEQFF.

This clonotype was counted at least ten times. At one boundary the junction diverges from the germline segment, which might be a read error. The J gene is TRBJ2-3, the V gene TRBV7-7; D unresolved. The germline CDR1 and CDR2 sequences are SSHAT and FNYEAQ (reference sequence). There are 13 residues in the CDR3. CDR3 sequence: CASSSTNTDTQYF. The CDR3 DNA reads TGTGCTAGCAGCTCGACGAACACAGATACGCAGTATTTT.

This sequence joins TRBV19 and TRBJ2-5; possible D gene TRBD2, 6 bases. V lost 3 bases to trimming and J lost 5 bases, with 13 bases between them. The germline CDR1 and CDR2 sequences are LNHDA and SQIVND (reference sequence). This CDR3 comprises 14 residues. The CDR3 DNA sequence: TGTGCCAGTAGTATGGAGGGGTTAGGGGAGACCCAGTACTTC. Amino acid sequence: CASSMEGLGETQYF.

In this sample, this clonotype turned up many times. One end of the junction varies from germline; a read error may be responsible. The chain uses TRBV6-5 and TRBJ2-7, with D tentatively TRBD1 or TRBD2 (5 bases each). Germline V lookup: CDR1 MNHEY, CDR2 SVGAGI. The CDR3 extends over 13 amino acids. Here the CDR3 DNA reads TGTGCCAGCAGTTACTCGATCGGGGACCGCTTAACCTTC. Translating gives CASSYSIGDRLTF.

There are many counts of this clonotype. This sequence joins TRBV7-8 and TRBJ1-2; D gene ambiguous. Germline V gives CDR1 SGHVS, CDR2 FQNEAQ. The V end lost 1 base, the J end lost 2 bases, and 11 bases lay between the germline ends. The CDR3 spans 15 residues. This CDR3 is CASSLESSRNYGYTF. CDR3 nucleotides: TGTGCCAGCAGCTTAGAATCTTCCAGAAACTATGGCTACACCTTC.

This clonotype was recorded at least ten times. The chain uses TRBV30 and TRBJ2-4; D possibly matches TRBD1 or TRBD2 (5 bases each). Deletions cut 3 bases from V and 2 bases from J, with 17 bases between. CDR1 GTSNPN and CDR2 SVGIG come from the germline V gene (reference sequence). There are 16 residues in the CDR3. The CDR3 region has the DNA TGTGCCTGGAGAACAGAGGGGATGAGTTCCAAAAACATTCAGTACTTC. This translates into CAWRTEGMSSKNIQYF.

This clonotype was counted ten times or more. The chain recombines TRBV30 with TRBJ1-3; D ambiguous. From germline, CDR1 is GTSNPN and CDR2 SVGIG (reference sequence). CDR3 length equals 13 residues. V lost 0 bases and J lost 7, with 10 bases in between. The CDR3 coding sequence is TGTGCCTGGAGTGTATCCAGCCGTAACACCATATATTTT. It codes for CAWSVSSRNTIYF.

This clonotype was seen repeatedly, ten times or more. This sequence joins TRBV6-2 or TRBV6-3 and TRBJ2-7; D remains unclear. In germline, CDR1 is MNHEY, CDR2 SVGEGT. V dropped 2 bases and J dropped 1 base, with 12 bases sitting between them. The CDR3 loop spans 15 amino acids. CDR3 sequence reads: CASSYSRPASYEQYF. The CDR3 DNA reads TGTGCCAGCAGTTACAGTCGGCCAGCGTCCTACGAGCAGTACTTC.

This clonotype showed up many times. The rearrangement joins TRBV13 to TRBJ1-5, with D possibly matching TRBD1 (6 bases). The V end was cut by 5 bases, the J end by 8 bases, with 13 bases between. The CDR3 is 13 amino acids. Germline CDR1 and CDR2: PRHDT and FYEKMQ (reference sequence). Here the CDR3 reads CASSQGLQEPQHF. CDR3 nucleotides: TGTGCCAGCAGCCAGGGGCTTCAAGAGCCCCAGCATTTT.

Ten or more counts support this clonotype. The V and J genes are TRBV4-1 and TRBJ1-1; the match to TRBD1 covers 7 bases. Germline trimming cut 0 bases from V and 4 bases from J; bases unmatched to any gene: 11. The CDR3 runs to 17 residues. Per germline, CDR1 MGHRA and CDR2 YSYEKL. CDR3 nucleotides: TGCGCCAGCAGCCAAGATGTGGTAGGGGGCCGGGGCACTGAAGCTTTCTTT. It yields the protein CASSQDVVGGRGTEAFF.

This clonotype was counted many times. The chain links TRBV7-2 to TRBJ2-7, with 7 nucleotides matching TRBD1. The V gene end was trimmed by 5 bases and the J gene end by 6 bases; junction bases not matched to a gene: 10. The CDR3 extends over 14 amino acids. CDR1 is SGHTA and CDR2 is FQGNSA in the germline V gene. The CDR3 here is CASSPDRDLGEQYF. CDR3 DNA: TGTGCCAGCAGCCCCGACAGGGACCTTGGCGAGCAGTACTTC.

This clonotype has ten or more counts. The chain uses TRBV6-5 and TRBJ1-2; D unclear. The CDR3 is made up of 14 amino acids. The germline gives CDR1 MNHEY, CDR2 SVGAGI. With 0 bases removed from V and 6 bases from J, the gap between germline ends came to 11 bases. CDR3 residues: CASSYSGPTHGYTF. The CDR3 DNA reads TGTGCCAGCAGTTACTCAGGGCCGACCCATGGCTACACCTTC.

This clonotype was picked up many times. The gene calls are TRBV6-1 and TRBJ2-5; tentatively, D is TRBD1 (5 bases). Germline V gene lookup returns CDR1 MNHNS and CDR2 SASEGT. This CDR3 region has 16 residues. The V end was cut by 0 bases, the J end by 4 bases, with 15 bases between. In DNA form, the CDR3 reads TGTGCCAGCAGTGAAGCGACGGCAGGGCGAGGAGAGACCCAGTACTTC. Translating gives CASSEATAGRGETQYF.

This clonotype was recorded at least ten times. V gene TRBV29-1 combines with J gene TRBJ1-5; D possibly corresponds to TRBD1 (5 bases). Per the germline V gene, CDR1 is SQVTM and CDR2 is ANQGSEA. V shed 0 bases and J shed 7 bases, with 10 bases lying between them. This CDR3 spans 13 amino acids. The CDR3 bases are TGCAGCGTTGAAGAAGGGGCATGGCAGCCCCAGCATTTT. It is translated as CSVEEGAWQPQHF. The variable domain in full, completed from reference TRBV29-1 and TRBJ1-5, reads SAVISQKPSRDICQRGTSLTIQCQVDSQVTMMFWYRQQPGQSLTLIATANQGSEATYESGFVIDKFPISRPNLTFSTLTVSNMSPEDSSIYLCSVEEGAWQPQHFGDGTRLSIL.

Within the sample, this clonotype is medium-sized. The CDR3: CASSQEYRGDEQFF. The CDR3 DNA sequence: TGCGCCAGCAGCCAAGAATATCGTGGAGATGAGCAGTTCTTC. V is TRBV4-1 and J is TRBJ2-1; D is ambiguous. Looked up from germline, CDR1 is MGHRA and CDR2 is YSYEKL. The V end was cut by 0 bases, the J end by 8 bases, with 11 bases between. The CDR3 totals 14 residues.

The rearrangement joins TRBV7-3 to TRBJ2-5, with a tentative D call TRBD2 (6 bases). Germline V gives CDR1 SGHTA, CDR2 FQGTGA. Trimming cost V 2 bases and J 1 base, with 8 bases left between them. This CDR3 is 14 amino acids long. This chain's CDR3 is CASSLGDFQETQYF. In nucleotides, the CDR3 is TGTGCCAGCAGCTTAGGGGACTTCCAAGAGACCCAGTACTTC.

Many counts were recorded for this clonotype. The genes are TRBV27 and TRBJ2-7, with TRBD2 identical over 9 bases. CDR1 and CDR2 from the germline V gene are MNHEY and SMNVEV (reference sequence). This CDR3 comprises 16 residues. Trimming took 4 bases from V and 5 from J; bases not matched to a gene: 12. The CDR3 region is CASSSSKSGGPHEQYF. As DNA, the CDR3 is TGTGCCAGCAGTTCCTCGAAGAGCGGGGGGCCCCACGAGCAGTACTTC.